Listed below are T cell receptor beta chains from one sample, sequenced in a study of cytomegalovirus exposure and HLA in healthy donors. Data came from immunoSEQ multiplex PCR; TCRdb stores just in-frame clones and leaves some out. Altogether some 190,000 clones are present, 79% being singletons, with the ten largest covering around 1.6%. Input material: PBMCs. These receptors all come from a woman aged 18 to 35 in good health and CMV-seronegative. The CDR3 runs from the conserved cysteine through the conserved F or W. Each record gives: J gene, D gene, clone size, V gene, CDR3 DNA, CDR3 protein. D genes are given only for firm matches. Clone size, where shown, is once, few, many, or a class for clones that have expanded.

j_call: TRBJ1-1
d_call: .
clone_size: .
v_call: TRBV30
cdr3_nt: TGTGCCTGGAGAGGGGACACTGAAGCTTTCTTT
cdr3_aa: CAWRGDTEAFF

j_call: TRBJ2-3
d_call: .
clone_size: few
v_call: TRBV5-1
cdr3_nt: TGCGCCAGCAGCTTGGGCTCAGGGACAGATACGCAGTATTTT
cdr3_aa: CASSLGSGTDTQYF

j_call: TRBJ2-1
d_call: TRBD2
clone_size: .
v_call: TRBV11-3
cdr3_nt: TGTGCCAGCAGCTTAGGGCGGGGGAACAATGAGCAGTTCTTC
cdr3_aa: CASSLGRGNNEQFF

j_call: TRBJ2-5
d_call: TRBD1
clone_size: .
v_call: TRBV5-6
cdr3_nt: TGTGCCAGCAGCTACGGACAGGGGGCTACGGAGACCCAGTACTTC
cdr3_aa: CASSYGQGATETQYF

j_call: TRBJ2-7
d_call: TRBD2
clone_size: .
v_call: TRBV9
cdr3_nt: TGTGCCAGCAGCGTAGGAACCCTAGCGGGGGCCTACGAGCAGTACTTC
cdr3_aa: CASSVGTLAGAYEQYF

j_call: TRBJ2-7
d_call: .
clone_size: .
v_call: TRBV5-8
cdr3_nt: TGTGCCAGCAGCACTCGGTCGGGGTTTTATTCCTACGAGCAGTACTTC
cdr3_aa: CASSTRSGFYSYEQYF

j_call: TRBJ1-6
d_call: TRBD1
clone_size: .
v_call: TRBV19
cdr3_nt: TGTGCCAGTAGCATGGACAGGGAGGGATCACCCCTCCACTTT
cdr3_aa: CASSMDREGSPLHF

j_call: TRBJ1-1
d_call: TRBD1
clone_size: .
v_call: TRBV5-1
cdr3_nt: TGCGCCAGCAGCTTAGGGACAGGGGGACCCAGCACTGAAGCTTTCTTT
cdr3_aa: CASSLGTGGPSTEAFF

j_call: TRBJ1-1
d_call: .
clone_size: .
v_call: TRBV5-1
cdr3_nt: TGCGCCAGCAGCTTGGGGCAGGGGCTCACTGAAGCTTTCTTT
cdr3_aa: CASSLGQGLTEAFF

j_call: TRBJ2-7
d_call: .
clone_size: .
v_call: TRBV25-1
cdr3_nt: TGTGCCAGCAGTGTTCTCGGGGGAGGCGAGCAGTACTTC
cdr3_aa: CASSVLGGGEQYF

j_call: TRBJ2-3
d_call: TRBD2
clone_size: once
v_call: TRBV10-3
cdr3_nt: TGTGCCATCAGTGAGCCCTCTAGCGGGGGCACAGATACGCAGTATTTT
cdr3_aa: CAISEPSSGGTDTQYF

j_call: TRBJ2-5
d_call: .
clone_size: .
v_call: TRBV4-3
cdr3_nt: TGCGCCAGCAGCCAAGAGGGGGGTTATACGGCGGAGACCCAGTACTTC
cdr3_aa: CASSQEGGYTAETQYF

j_call: TRBJ2-7
d_call: .
clone_size: .
v_call: TRBV9
cdr3_nt: TGTGCCAGCAGCGTAGCGGGGTTCGACGAGCAGTACTTC
cdr3_aa: CASSVAGFDEQYF

j_call: TRBJ1-2
d_call: .
clone_size: .
v_call: TRBV28
cdr3_nt: TGTGCCAGCAGACTGGGGGGGCTTGGCTATGGCTACACCTTC
cdr3_aa: CASRLGGLGYGYTF

j_call: TRBJ2-2
d_call: TRBD1
clone_size: .
v_call: TRBV5-1
cdr3_nt: TGCGCCAGCTCCGCCCAGGGACAGGGTTCCGGGGAGCTGTTTTTT
cdr3_aa: CASSAQGQGSGELFF

j_call: TRBJ1-1
d_call: .
clone_size: .
v_call: TRBV4-3
cdr3_nt: TGCGCCAGCAGCCAAGTCATTAACACTGAAGCTTTCTTT
cdr3_aa: CASSQVINTEAFF

j_call: TRBJ2-2
d_call: .
clone_size: .
v_call: TRBV5-1
cdr3_nt: TGCGCCAGCAGAACACCACGGGAAACCGGGGAGCTGTTTTTT
cdr3_aa: CASRTPRETGELFF

j_call: TRBJ1-3
d_call: .
clone_size: few
v_call: TRBV5-6
cdr3_nt: TGTGCCAGCAGCTTGGGGGACACCGGAAACACCATATATTTT
cdr3_aa: CASSLGDTGNTIYF

j_call: TRBJ1-5
d_call: TRBD1
clone_size: .
v_call: TRBV7-8
cdr3_nt: TGTGCCAGCAGCCCGTGGGACAGTAGCAATCAGCCCCAGCATTTT
cdr3_aa: CASSPWDSSNQPQHF

j_call: TRBJ2-2
d_call: TRBD1
clone_size: .
v_call: TRBV5-1
cdr3_nt: TGCGCCAGCAGCAAGGACAGGGGAAGTGGCGGGGAGCTGTTTTTT
cdr3_aa: CASSKDRGSGGELFF

j_call: TRBJ2-7
d_call: .
clone_size: .
v_call: TRBV7-9
cdr3_nt: TGTGCCAGCAGCACGCCGGGACACAACTCCTACGAGCAGTACTTC
cdr3_aa: CASSTPGHNSYEQYF

j_call: TRBJ2-7
d_call: .
clone_size: few
v_call: TRBV6-5
cdr3_nt: TGTGCCAGCAGTTACCTATACGAGCAGTACTTC
cdr3_aa: CASSYLYEQYF

j_call: TRBJ2-1
d_call: .
clone_size: .
v_call: TRBV19
cdr3_nt: TGTGCCAGTATAGGGCAGGGATCCTACAATGAGCAGTTCTTC
cdr3_aa: CASIGQGSYNEQFF

j_call: TRBJ1-1
d_call: TRBD1
clone_size: few
v_call: TRBV29-1
cdr3_nt: TGCAGCGTTGAAGGGAGGGGGCTGGGTACTGAAGCTTTCTTT
cdr3_aa: CSVEGRGLGTEAFF

j_call: TRBJ2-3
d_call: .
clone_size: .
v_call: TRBV7-2
cdr3_nt: TGTGCCAGCAGCTTAAGCTGGCGGGACCCCACAGATACGCAGTATTTT
cdr3_aa: CASSLSWRDPTDTQYF

j_call: TRBJ1-5
d_call: TRBD1
clone_size: .
v_call: TRBV28
cdr3_nt: TGTGCCAGCAGTTCGACAGGGGGCCTTCAGCCCCAGCATTTT
cdr3_aa: CASSSTGGLQPQHF

j_call: TRBJ2-2
d_call: TRBD2
clone_size: few
v_call: TRBV6-1
cdr3_nt: TGTGCCAGCAGTGGGCTAGCGGGGTACACCGGGGAGCTGTTTTTT
cdr3_aa: CASSGLAGYTGELFF

j_call: TRBJ1-1
d_call: TRBD1
clone_size: .
v_call: TRBV5-3
cdr3_nt: TGTGCCAGAAGCTTCGACAGGGCTGGCAACACTGAAGCTTTCTTT
cdr3_aa: CARSFDRAGNTEAFF

j_call: TRBJ1-2
d_call: .
clone_size: .
v_call: TRBV29-1
cdr3_nt: TGCAGCGTAGCGGGGAACTATGGCTACACCTTC
cdr3_aa: CSVAGNYGYTF

j_call: TRBJ1-4
d_call: .
clone_size: .
v_call: TRBV6-6
cdr3_nt: TGTGCCAGCACGCGGGGTCCCAATGAAAAACTGTTTTTT
cdr3_aa: CASTRGPNEKLFF

j_call: TRBJ2-3
d_call: .
clone_size: .
v_call: TRBV28
cdr3_nt: TGTGCCAGCACGGTCGGAGACTCGTACTACCCAGATACGCAGTATTTT
cdr3_aa: CASTVGDSYYPDTQYF